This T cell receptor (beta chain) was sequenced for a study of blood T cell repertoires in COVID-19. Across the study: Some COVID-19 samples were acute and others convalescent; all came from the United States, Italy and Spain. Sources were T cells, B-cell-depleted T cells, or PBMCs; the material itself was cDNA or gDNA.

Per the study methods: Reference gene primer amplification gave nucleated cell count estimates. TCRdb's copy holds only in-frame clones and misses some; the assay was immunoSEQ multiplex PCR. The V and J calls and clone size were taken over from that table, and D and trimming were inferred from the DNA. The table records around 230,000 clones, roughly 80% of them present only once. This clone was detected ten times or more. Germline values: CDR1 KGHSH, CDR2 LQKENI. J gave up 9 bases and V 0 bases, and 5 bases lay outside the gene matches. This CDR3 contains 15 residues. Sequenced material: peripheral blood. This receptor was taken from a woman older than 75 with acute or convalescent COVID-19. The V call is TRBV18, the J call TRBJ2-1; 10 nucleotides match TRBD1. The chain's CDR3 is CASSPPWTGGTEQFF. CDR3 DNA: TGTGCCAGCTCACCACCCTGGACAGGGGGAACTGAGCAGTTCTTC.